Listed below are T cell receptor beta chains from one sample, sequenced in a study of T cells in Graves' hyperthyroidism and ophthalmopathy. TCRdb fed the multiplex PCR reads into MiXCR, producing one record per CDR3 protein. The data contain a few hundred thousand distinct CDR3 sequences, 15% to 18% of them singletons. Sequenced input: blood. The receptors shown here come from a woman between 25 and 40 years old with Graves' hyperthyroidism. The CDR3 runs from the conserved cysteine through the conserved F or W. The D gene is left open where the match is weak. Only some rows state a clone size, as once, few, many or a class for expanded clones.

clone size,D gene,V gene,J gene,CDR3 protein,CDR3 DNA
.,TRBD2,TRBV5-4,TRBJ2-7,CASSSARLAGTEQYF,TGTGCCAGCAGCTCAGCAAGACTAGCGGGGACTGAGCAGTACTTC
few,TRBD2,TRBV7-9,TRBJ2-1,CASSLVGTSGRGQQFF,TGTGCCAGCAGCTTAGTTGGGACTAGCGGGAGGGGACAGCAGTTCTTC
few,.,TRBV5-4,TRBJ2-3,CASSLEPSGDTQYF,TGTGCCAGCAGCTTGGAACCCAGCGGAGATACGCAGTATTTT
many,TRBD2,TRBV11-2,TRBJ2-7,CASSLSGMITYEQYF,TGTGCCAGCAGCTTAAGCGGGATGATCACCTACGAGCAGTACTTC
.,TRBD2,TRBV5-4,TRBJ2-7,CASSLGGLAGYDYEQYF,TGTGCCAGCAGCTTGGGGGGGCTAGCGGGATATGACTACGAGCAGTACTTC
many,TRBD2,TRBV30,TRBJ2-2,CAWNSGRASTGELFF,TGTGCCTGGAATAGCGGGAGGGCCAGCACCGGGGAGCTGTTTTTT
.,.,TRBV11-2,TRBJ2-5,CASSFKGETQYF,TGTGCCAGCAGCTTCAAAGGGGAGACCCAGTACTTC
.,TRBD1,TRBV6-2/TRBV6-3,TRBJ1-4,CASRRVPGQNNEKLFF,TGTGCCAGCAGACGCGTTCCGGGACAGAATAATGAAAAACTGTTTTTT
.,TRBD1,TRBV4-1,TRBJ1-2,CASSQEVRDSYGYTF,TGCGCCAGCAGCCAGGAGGTCCGGGACAGCTATGGCTACACCTTC
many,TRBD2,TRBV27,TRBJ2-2,CASSFDGRYTGELFF,TGTGCCAGCAGTTTTGACGGGAGGTACACCGGGGAGCTGTTTTTT
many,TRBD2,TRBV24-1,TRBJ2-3,CATRGAGTDTQYF,TGTGCCACCCGGGGAGCGGGAACAGATACGCAGTATTTT
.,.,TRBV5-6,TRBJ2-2,CASSLRGASTGELFF,TGTGCCAGCAGCTTGCGCGGGGCGAGCACCGGGGAGCTGTTTTTT
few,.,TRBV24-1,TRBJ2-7,CATSEGPAGPYEQYF,TGTGCCACCAGTGAAGGTCCCGCCGGGCCCTACGAGCAGTACTTC
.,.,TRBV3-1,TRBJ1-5,CASSQYMNQPQHF,TGCGCCAGCAGCCAATACATGAATCAGCCCCAGCATTTT
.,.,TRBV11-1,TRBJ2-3,CASNQVAGRTDTQYF,TGCGCCAGCAACCAGGTGGCGGGGAGGACAGATACGCAGTATTTT
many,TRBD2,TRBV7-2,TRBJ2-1,CASSLNPGTSGGRYNEQFF,TGTGCCAGCAGCTTAAACCCCGGGACTAGCGGGGGACGGTACAATGAGCAGTTCTTC
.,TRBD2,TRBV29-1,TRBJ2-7,CSVEDRASGLSYEQYF,TGCAGCGTTGAAGATCGGGCTAGCGGGTTATCCTACGAGCAGTACTTC